These 4 T cell receptor beta chains originate from one sample sequenced in a study of metastatic and nonmetastatic thyroid tumors. Patients were all untreated before their thyroid surgery. TCRdb recomputed clones from the PCR reads via MiXCR. Here the sample spans 20,000 to 25,000 clones, less than 25% being singletons. Sequenced sample: blood. Source of these receptors: a female donor with papillary thyroid cancer or a benign thyroid nodule (not recorded which). Some clones in this sample may be carry-over from other donors' samples.

J is TRBJ1-2 and V is TRBV15; D gene ambiguous. Germline CDR1 LNHNV, CDR2 YYDKDF (reference sequence). With 1 base removed from V and 9 bases from J, the gap between germline ends came to 12 bases. The CDR3 length is 13 residues. CDR3 region: CATSRVGQYCYTF. CDR3 DNA sequence: TGTGCCACCAGCAGAGTAGGGCAGTATTGCTACACCTTC. The variable domain in full, with the rest retrieved from reference TRBV15 and TRBJ1-2, is DAMVIQNPRYQVTQFGKPVTLSCSQTLNHNVMYWYQQKSSQAPKLLFHYYDKDFNNEADTPDNFQSRRPNTSFCFLDIRSPGLGDTAMYLCATSRVGQYCYTFGSGTRLTVV.

This clone was seen many times. This chain joins TRBV20-1 and TRBJ2-7; no reliable D call. Germline V gene lookup returns CDR1 DFQATT and CDR2 SNEGSKA (reference sequence). Trimming cost V 6 bases and J 2 bases, with 14 bases left between them. The CDR3 has 13 residues. CDR3 nucleotides: TGCAGTGCCGTATCTCAAAGCACCTACGAGCAGTACTTC. Its translation is CSAVSQSTYEQYF.

By frequency in the sample, this clone is medium-sized. The V gene is TRBV6-1, the J gene TRBJ2-7; the match to TRBD2 covers 12 bases. The V gene's germline CDR1 is MNHNS and CDR2 SASEGT. The length of the CDR3 is 15 residues. V dropped 5 bases and J dropped 5; count of bases not matched to a gene: 7. CDR3 sequence reads: CASSRLAGGPHEQYF. CDR3 sequence (DNA): TGTGCCAGCAGTCGTCTAGCGGGGGGGCCCCACGAGCAGTACTTC.

This clone was detected only once. V is TRBV5-1 and J is TRBJ2-6; D remains unclear. Trimming shortened V by 0 bases and J by 4 bases, and 8 bases separated the two germline ends. From germline, CDR1 is SGHRS and CDR2 YFSETQ. This CDR3 is 15 amino acids long. The CDR3 DNA reads as TGCGCCAGCAGCTTGGACGGGTCGGGGGCCAACGTCCTGACTTTC. Protein sequence: CASSLDGSGANVLTF.